The 25 T cell receptor beta chains below all came from one sample that was sequenced in a study of blood T cells in healthy people across ages. For the second PCR, which ran for 7 to 11 cycles, a sample-barcoded 5' primer and a J-beta primer mix were used. TCRdb independently ran MiXCR on the 5' RACE reads; one entry per CDR3 protein. The sample consists of about 560,000 distinct CDR3 sequences, about 27% of them appearing once. This sample was shared with a second study, whose subject was T cells of mothers and their children.

The sample consisted of blood. Every receptor here comes from a boy between 2 and 15 years old in good health.

V gene TRBV7-9 combines with J gene TRBJ1-6; TRBD1 matches 7 bases. The germline gives CDR1 SEHNR, CDR2 FQNEAQ (reference sequence). The ends lost 3 bases at V and 10 bases at J; junction bases unmatched: 9. This CDR3 is built from 15 residues. The CDR3: CASSFNRGRGSPLHF. The DNA of the CDR3 is TGTGCCAGCAGCTTCAACAGGGGAAGGGGATCACCCCTCCACTTT.

This clonotype was counted only a few times. The chain recombines TRBV7-9 with TRBJ2-5; D is uncertain. V lost 3 bases to trimming and J lost 2 bases, with 10 bases between them. Germline CDR1 and CDR2: SEHNR and FQNEAQ (reference sequence). The CDR3 length is 14 residues. CDR3 region: CASSFLIGQETQYF. Written as DNA, the CDR3 is TGTGCCAGCAGCTTCCTTATCGGGCAAGAGACCCAGTACTTC. Variable domain in full (rest from reference TRBV7-9 and TRBJ2-5): DTGVSQNPRHKITKRGQNVTFRCDPISEHNRLYWYRQTLGQGPEFLTYFQNEAQLEKSRLLSDRFSAERPKGSFSTLEIQRTEQGDSAMYLCASSFLIGQETQYFGPGTRLLVL.

This chain connects TRBV6-1 to TRBJ2-5; 10 positions agree with TRBD2. This CDR3 region has 15 residues. V dropped 5 bases and J dropped 3; count of bases not matched to a gene: 6. In germline, CDR1 is MNHNS, CDR2 SASEGT. CDR3 region: CASSRAGGPEETQYF. CDR3 DNA: TGTGCCAGCAGTAGAGCGGGGGGGCCAGAAGAGACCCAGTACTTC.

CDR3 residues: CASSSTSGRPSSYNEQFF. The CDR3, as DNA: TGTGCCAGCAGCTCGACTAGCGGGAGGCCGAGCTCCTACAATGAGCAGTTCTTC. The V and J genes are TRBV7-9 and TRBJ2-1; 13 positions match TRBD2. Germline lookup yields CDR1 SEHNR and CDR2 FQNEAQ (reference sequence). The CDR3 runs to 18 residues. V shed 4 bases, J shed 0 bases, and the junction held 6 bases outside the gene matches.

The sample holds many counts of this clonotype. The chain joins TRBV21-1 to TRBJ2-1. TRBV21-1 is assigned pseudogene status. This CDR3 comprises 11 residues. The CDR3 region is CASSSRSEQFF. For the CDR3, the DNA is TGTGCCAGCAGCTCTCGCAGTGAGCAGTTCTTC.

The sample holds a few counts of this clonotype. CDR3: CASSLPRANVLTF. The CDR3 DNA follows: TGCGCCAGCAGCTTGCCCCGGGCCAACGTCCTGACTTTC. The chain links TRBV5-1 to TRBJ2-6; D remains unclear. Trimming took 1 base from V and 5 from J, leaving 4 bases between them. This CDR3 region has 13 residues. Germline V gene lookup returns CDR1 SGHRS and CDR2 YFSETQ.

This clonotype was seen a few times. V and J are TRBV12-3 or TRBV12-4 and TRBJ2-1, with 10 bases aligning to TRBD1. Matching the DNA end better, TRBJ2-5 makes the J call doubtful. The CDR3 loop spans 15 amino acids. The CDR3 bases are TGTGCCAGCAGTCCCCGGACAGGGGGTGGAGAGACCCAGTACTTC. Its protein product is CASSPRTGGGETQYF.

J is TRBJ2-3 and V is TRBV5-1; D is undetermined. The germline CDR1 and CDR2 sequences are SGHRS and YFSETQ. The CDR3 sequence is 13 residues long. Deletions cut 4 bases from V and 2 bases from J, with 8 bases between. CDR3 coding DNA: TGCGCCAGCAGCCGGCAAATCACAGATACGCAGTATTTT. Protein: CASSRQITDTQYF.

The CDR3 nucleotides read TGTGCCAGCAGCCAAGGCCGCGGGAGTGGCTACGAGCAGTACTTC. It codes for CASSQGRGSGYEQYF. V gene TRBV3-1 combines with J gene TRBJ2-7, with 7 bases matching TRBD2. The V gene end was trimmed by 1 base and the J gene end by 3 bases; junction bases not matched to a gene: 6. CDR3 length: 15 residues. Germline assignment: CDR1 LGHDT and CDR2 YNNKEL (reference sequence).

The rearrangement links TRBV11-2 to TRBJ2-5; TRBD2 aligns across 8 bases. V shed 1 base, J shed 5 bases, and the junction held 9 bases outside the gene matches. Germline CDR1 reads SGHAT; CDR2 reads FQNNGV. CDR3 length: 16 amino acids. Here the CDR3 reads CASSLGYGGAEETQYF. DNA of the CDR3: TGTGCCAGCAGCTTAGGTTACGGGGGGGCCGAGGAGACCCAGTACTTC.

This clonotype was detected a few times. The chain couples TRBV9 to TRBJ2-1; 8 bases are a match to TRBD1. The J call may be incorrect, as the DNA end agrees better with TRBJ2-5. CDR3 length: 16 residues. Germline loops: CDR1 SGDLS, CDR2 YYNGEE. CDR3 DNA: TGTGCCAGCAGCGACCCGACAGGGGTGGGTAGGGAGACCCAGTACTTC. This translates into CASSDPTGVGRETQYF.

The chain recombines TRBV7-2 with TRBJ2-1; D gene uncertain. The DNA end is a closer match to TRBJ2-5, so the J assignment may be wrong. The germline V gene has CDR1 SGHTA and CDR2 FQGNSA. The CDR3 length is 16 residues. Here the CDR3 reads CASSLDYVAVLETQYF. CDR3 nucleotides: TGTGCCAGCAGCTTAGATTACGTCGCGGTGCTAGAGACCCAGTACTTC.

This clonotype was seen more than once but under ten times. The V gene is TRBV5-5, the J gene TRBJ2-1, with D possibly being TRBD1 (6 bases). V was shortened by 7 bases and J by 5 bases, with 19 bases between the two germline ends. The CDR3 is made up of 15 amino acids. Germline CDR1 reads SGHKS; CDR2 reads YYEKEE (reference sequence). The CDR3: CASLGTGHKNNEQFF. The CDR3 bases are TGTGCCAGCCTGGGAACGGGACATAAGAACAATGAGCAGTTCTTC.

The J gene is TRBJ2-5, the V gene TRBV4-3, with 7 bases matching TRBD1. Germline assignment: CDR1 LGHNA and CDR2 YSLEER. J gave up 1 base and V 0 bases, and 5 bases lay outside the gene matches. The CDR3 runs to 16 residues. This CDR3 is CASSQDIGTAQETQYF. In nucleotides, the CDR3 is TGCGCCAGCAGCCAAGATATTGGGACAGCCCAAGAGACCCAGTACTTC.

This clonotype has at least ten counts. V usage is TRBV29-1 and J usage is TRBJ2-5; tentative D call: TRBD1 (5 bases). The CDR3 spans 11 residues. V was trimmed by 4 bases and J by 11 bases, leaving 14 bases between them. Germline CDR1 is SQVTM and CDR2 is ANQGSEA. The CDR3 reads CSVGDSSYQYF. CDR3 coding DNA: TGCAGCGTTGGAGACAGCTCCTATCAGTACTTC.

The chain uses TRBV6-6 and TRBJ2-2; D not resolved. V was shortened by 1 base and J by 5 bases, with 2 bases between the two germline ends. CDR1 is MNHNY and CDR2 is SVGAGI in the germline V gene (reference sequence). There are 12 residues in the CDR3. CDR3 protein: CASSYLTGELFF. For the CDR3, the DNA is TGTGCCAGCAGTTACTTGACCGGGGAGCTGTTTTTT.

The rearrangement joins TRBV3-1 to TRBJ2-1, with 13 nucleotides matching TRBD2. The CDR3 is 21 amino acids. Per the germline V gene, CDR1 is LGHDT and CDR2 is YNNKEL (reference sequence). Trimming cost V 4 bases and J 0 bases; bases outside gene matches: 15. Here the CDR3 reads CASSRGTSGIQLLSSYNEQFF. In DNA form, the CDR3 reads TGTGCCAGCAGCCGAGGGACTAGCGGGATACAGTTACTCAGCTCCTACAATGAGCAGTTCTTC.

This clonotype was recorded a few times. The chain links TRBV24-1 to TRBJ1-5; D is undetermined. CDR3 size: 13 residues. Per the germline V gene, CDR1 is KGHDR and CDR2 is SFDVKD. V lost 10 bases, J lost 2 bases, and 11 bases lay in between. The CDR3 spells CATPDGGNQPQHF. Written as DNA, the CDR3 is TGTGCCACTCCGGACGGGGGCAATCAGCCCCAGCATTTT.

This clonotype was seen a few times. The chain uses TRBV7-2 and TRBJ2-7; TRBD2 matches 10 bases. Germline loops: CDR1 SGHTA, CDR2 FQGNSA. The V and J ends lost 3 bases and 3 bases, in that order; junction bases with no gene match: 8. CDR3 length equals 16 residues. Here the CDR3 reads CASSFLSGGPFYEQYF. The CDR3 DNA is TGTGCCAGCAGCTTCCTTAGCGGGGGGCCTTTCTACGAGCAGTACTTC. Together with reference TRBV7-2 and TRBJ2-7, the CDR3 gives the full variable domain: GAGVSQSPSNKVTEKGKDVELRCDPISGHTALYWYRQSLGQGLEFLIYFQGNSAPDKSGLPSDRFSAERTGGSVSTLTIQRTQQEDSAVYLCASSFLSGGPFYEQYFGPGTRLTVT.

The V call is TRBV29-1, the J call TRBJ2-5, with 9 bases matching TRBD2. The J call could be wrong; TRBJ2-7 is a better fit for the DNA end. Germline V gene sequence: CDR1 SQVTM, CDR2 ANQGSEA. The CDR3 consists of 15 residues. The CDR3 here is CSVEGPGTSPSEQYF. CDR3 nucleotides: TGCAGCGTTGAAGGCCCCGGGACTAGCCCCTCCGAGCAGTACTTC.

This sequence joins TRBV20-1 and TRBJ2-1; 10 nucleotides agree with TRBD1. The CDR3 contains 13 residues. Germline CDR1 DFQATT, CDR2 SNEGSKA (reference sequence). V shed 6 bases, J shed 5 bases, and the junction held 4 bases outside the gene matches. The CDR3 sequence: CSARTGGHNEQFF. Here the CDR3 DNA reads TGCAGTGCCCGGACAGGGGGGCACAATGAGCAGTTCTTC.

In this sample, this clonotype turned up a few times. V and J are TRBV11-2 and TRBJ2-5; TRBD1 matches at 7 bases. The CDR3 has 14 amino acids. Germline CDR1 is SGHAT and CDR2 is FQNNGV. The junction had 5 bases not matched to a gene; V was cut back by 5 bases and J by 2 bases. The CDR3 sequence is CASSQTGVQETQYF. For the CDR3, the DNA is TGTGCCAGCAGCCAAACAGGGGTTCAAGAGACCCAGTACTTC. Based on the CDR3 plus reference TRBV11-2 and TRBJ2-5, the full variable domain is EAGVAQSPRYKIIEKRQSVAFWCNPISGHATLYWYQQILGQGPKLLIQFQNNGVVDDSQLPKDRFSAERLKGVDSTLKIQPAKLEDSAVYLCASSQTGVQETQYFGPGTRLLVL.

The genes are TRBV9 and TRBJ2-1; maybe TRBD1 (7 bases). Trimming took off 0 bases at V and 4 bases at J, with 11 bases between the two ends. The CDR3 runs to 15 residues. Per the germline V gene, CDR1 is SGDLS and CDR2 is YYNGEE. The CDR3 region has the DNA TGTGCCAGCAGCGTAGTCCAGGGGGGATACAATGAGCAGTTCTTC. Protein sequence: CASSVVQGGYNEQFF.

This chain uses TRBV5-1 with TRBJ1-2; D remains unclear. Germline CDR1 is SGHRS and CDR2 is YFSETQ. V was cut by 0 bases and J by 0 bases, with 12 bases left in between. This CDR3 has 16 amino acids. The CDR3 DNA follows: TGCGCCAGCAGCTTGGGGGCGGCATCCTCTAACTATGGCTACACCTTC. It translates to CASSLGAASSNYGYTF.

This clonotype was seen a handful of times. The chain has TRBV11-2 and TRBJ1-4; possibly TRBD1 for D (6 bases). Trimming left V 4 bases short and J 3 bases short, with 15 bases between. Germline CDR1 reads SGHAT; CDR2 reads FQNNGV. CDR3 length: 16 residues. The CDR3 sequence: CASSSQWGAANEKLFF. The DNA of the CDR3 is TGTGCCAGCAGCTCGCAGTGGGGGGCGGCTAATGAAAAACTGTTTTTT.